This T cell receptor beta chain emerged from a study of shared clonotypes between healthy human individuals. Study-level findings and limits: Clonotype sharing among donors likely depends on sequencing depth. Few donors restricted represented genetic and exposure-history diversity.

Each of the donors was a healthy adult who was HIV-negative and had not had a recent acute infection or vaccination. Genomic DNA came from tens of millions of PBMCs in unsorted samples. Germline V CDR1 and CDR2: SNHLY, FYNNEI. The CDR3 is 11 residues long. Trimming left V 3 bases short and J 5 bases short, with 5 bases between. Profiling relied on immunoSEQ multiplex PCR, and the TCRdb table lists in-frame clones only, not all of them. The sample lists 400,000 to 500,000 clones; about 79% were seen once. As concerns this clone: Its antigen remains unidentified.

This TCR came from a woman aged 40 to 50 in good health. Some clones in this sample may be carry-over from other donors' samples. Sequenced: PBMCs. This rearrangement joins TRBV2 to TRBJ2-7; no firm D call. The chain's CDR3 is CASSDIHEQYF. CDR3 sequence (DNA): TGTGCCAGCAGTGACATCCACGAGCAGTACTTC. The whole variable domain, filled in from reference TRBV2 and TRBJ2-7, reads EPEVTQTPSHQVTQMGQEVILRCVPISNHLYFYWYRQILGQKVEFLVSFYNNEISEKSEIFDDQFSVERPDGSNFTLKIRSTKLEDSAMYFCASSDIHEQYFGPGTRLTVT.